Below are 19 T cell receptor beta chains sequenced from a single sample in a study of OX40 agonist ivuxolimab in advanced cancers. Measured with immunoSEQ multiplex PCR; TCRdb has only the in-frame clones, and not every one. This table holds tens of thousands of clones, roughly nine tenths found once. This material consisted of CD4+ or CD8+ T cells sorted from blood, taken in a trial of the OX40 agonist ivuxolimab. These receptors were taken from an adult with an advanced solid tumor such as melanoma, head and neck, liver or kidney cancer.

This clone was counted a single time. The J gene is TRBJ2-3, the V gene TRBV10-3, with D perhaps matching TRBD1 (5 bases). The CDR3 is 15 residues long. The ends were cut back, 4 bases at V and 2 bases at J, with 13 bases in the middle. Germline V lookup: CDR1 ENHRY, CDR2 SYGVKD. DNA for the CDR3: TGTGCCATCAGTGGCCTGGCAGGGCCCACAGATACGCAGTATTTT. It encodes CAISGLAGPTDTQYF.

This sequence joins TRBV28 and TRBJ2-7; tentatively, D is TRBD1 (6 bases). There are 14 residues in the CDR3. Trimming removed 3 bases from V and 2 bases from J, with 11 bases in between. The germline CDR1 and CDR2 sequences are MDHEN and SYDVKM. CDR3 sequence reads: CASSFQGWAYEQYF. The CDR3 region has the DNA TGTGCCAGCAGTTTTCAGGGGTGGGCCTACGAGCAGTACTTC.

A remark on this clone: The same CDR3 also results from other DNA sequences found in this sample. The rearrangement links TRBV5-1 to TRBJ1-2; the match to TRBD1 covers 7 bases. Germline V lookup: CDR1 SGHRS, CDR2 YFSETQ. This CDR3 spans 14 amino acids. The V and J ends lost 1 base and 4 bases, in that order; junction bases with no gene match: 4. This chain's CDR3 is CASSLSQGVYGYTF. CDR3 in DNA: TGCGCCAGCAGCTTGAGCCAGGGGGTCTATGGCTACACCTTC.

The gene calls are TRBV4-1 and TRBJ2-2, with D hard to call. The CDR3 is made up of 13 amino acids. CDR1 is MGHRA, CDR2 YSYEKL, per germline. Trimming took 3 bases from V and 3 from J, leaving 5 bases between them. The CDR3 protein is CASSHRYTGELFF. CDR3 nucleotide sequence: TGCGCCAGCAGCCATCGCTACACCGGGGAGCTGTTTTTT.

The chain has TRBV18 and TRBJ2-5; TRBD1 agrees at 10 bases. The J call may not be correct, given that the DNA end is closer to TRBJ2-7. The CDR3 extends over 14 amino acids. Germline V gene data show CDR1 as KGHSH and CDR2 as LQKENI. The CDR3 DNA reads TGTGCCAGCTCTTCGGACAGGGGGAAAGCCGAGCAGTACTTC. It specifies CASSSDRGKAEQYF.

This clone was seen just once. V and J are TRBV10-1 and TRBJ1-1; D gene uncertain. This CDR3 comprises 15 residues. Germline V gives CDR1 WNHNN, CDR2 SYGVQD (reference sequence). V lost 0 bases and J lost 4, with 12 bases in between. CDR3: CASSESEGFGTEAFF. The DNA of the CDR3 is TGCGCCAGCAGTGAGTCAGAGGGCTTTGGCACTGAAGCTTTCTTT.

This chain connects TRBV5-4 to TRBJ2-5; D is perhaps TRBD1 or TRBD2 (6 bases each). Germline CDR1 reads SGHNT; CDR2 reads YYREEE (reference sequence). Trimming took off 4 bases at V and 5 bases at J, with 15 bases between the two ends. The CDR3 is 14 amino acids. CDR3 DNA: TGTGCCAGCAGCCACCCGGGGGCCCGGGAGACCCAGTACTTC. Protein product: CASSHPGARETQYF.

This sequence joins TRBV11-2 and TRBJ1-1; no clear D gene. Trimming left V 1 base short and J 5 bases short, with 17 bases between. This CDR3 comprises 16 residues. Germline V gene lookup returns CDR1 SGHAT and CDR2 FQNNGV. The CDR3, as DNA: TGTGCCAGCAGCTTAGTAGAGAGGGTGTTAGGGACTGAAGCTTTCTTT. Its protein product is CASSLVERVLGTEAFF.

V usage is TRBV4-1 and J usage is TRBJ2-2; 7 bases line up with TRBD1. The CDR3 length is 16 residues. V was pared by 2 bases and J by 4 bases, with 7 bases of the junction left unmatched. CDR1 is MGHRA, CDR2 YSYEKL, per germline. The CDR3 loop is CASSQTGVRRTGELFF. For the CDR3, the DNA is TGCGCCAGCAGCCAAACAGGGGTTAGGCGCACCGGGGAGCTGTTTTTT.

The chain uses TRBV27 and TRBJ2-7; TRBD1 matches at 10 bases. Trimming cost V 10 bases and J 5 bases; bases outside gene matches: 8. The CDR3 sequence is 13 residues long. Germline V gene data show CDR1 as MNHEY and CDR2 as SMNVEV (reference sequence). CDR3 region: CATKTGGGHEQYF. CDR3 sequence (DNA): TGTGCCACTAAGACAGGGGGCGGCCACGAGCAGTACTTC.

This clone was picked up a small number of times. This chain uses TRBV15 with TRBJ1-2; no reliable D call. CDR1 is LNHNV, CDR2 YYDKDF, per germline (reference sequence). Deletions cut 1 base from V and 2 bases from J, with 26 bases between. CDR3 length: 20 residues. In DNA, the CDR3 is TGTGCCACCAGCAGAGTCGGCCCAGGCGAGTATTGGGGTGAAAACTATGGCTACACCTTC. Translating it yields CATSRVGPGEYWGENYGYTF.

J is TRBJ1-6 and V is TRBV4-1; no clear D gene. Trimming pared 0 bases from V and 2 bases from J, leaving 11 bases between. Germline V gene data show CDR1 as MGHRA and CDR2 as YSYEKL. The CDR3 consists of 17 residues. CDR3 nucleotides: TGCGCCAGCAGCCAAGATTTCTTAGTCCCCTATAATTCACCCCTCCACTTT. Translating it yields CASSQDFLVPYNSPLHF.

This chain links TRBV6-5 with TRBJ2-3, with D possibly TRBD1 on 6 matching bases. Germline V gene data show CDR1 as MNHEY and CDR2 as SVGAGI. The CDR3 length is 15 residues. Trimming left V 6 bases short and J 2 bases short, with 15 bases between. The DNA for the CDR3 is TGTGCCAGCAGCAACCAAGGACAGCCCACAGATACGCAGTATTTT. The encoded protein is CASSNQGQPTDTQYF.

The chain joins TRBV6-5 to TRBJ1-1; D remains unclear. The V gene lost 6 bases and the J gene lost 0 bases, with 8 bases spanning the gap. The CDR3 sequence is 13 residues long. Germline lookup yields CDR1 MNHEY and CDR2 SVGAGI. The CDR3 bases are TGTGCCAGCAGCCGGACGGTGAACACTGAAGCTTTCTTT. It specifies CASSRTVNTEAFF.

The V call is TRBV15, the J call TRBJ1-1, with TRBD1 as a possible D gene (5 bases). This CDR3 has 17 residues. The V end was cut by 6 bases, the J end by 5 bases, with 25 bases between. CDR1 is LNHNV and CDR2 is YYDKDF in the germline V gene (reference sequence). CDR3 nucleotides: TGTGCCACCAGAGGCGGAGGGGTCCTGCTGGGGAGTACTGAAGCTTTCTTT. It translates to CATRGGGVLLGSTEAFF.

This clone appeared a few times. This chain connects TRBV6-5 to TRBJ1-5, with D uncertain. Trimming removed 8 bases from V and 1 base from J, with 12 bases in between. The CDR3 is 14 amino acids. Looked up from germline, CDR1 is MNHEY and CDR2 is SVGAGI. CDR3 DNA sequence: TGTGCCAGCTTTGAGGGTTTAAGCAATCAGCCCCAGCATTTT. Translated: CASFEGLSNQPQHF.

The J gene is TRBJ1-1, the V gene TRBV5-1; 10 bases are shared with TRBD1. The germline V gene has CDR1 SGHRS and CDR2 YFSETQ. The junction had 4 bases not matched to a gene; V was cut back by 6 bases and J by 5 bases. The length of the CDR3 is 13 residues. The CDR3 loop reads CASNRDRGTEAFF. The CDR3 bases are TGCGCCAGCAACCGGGACAGGGGAACTGAAGCTTTCTTT.

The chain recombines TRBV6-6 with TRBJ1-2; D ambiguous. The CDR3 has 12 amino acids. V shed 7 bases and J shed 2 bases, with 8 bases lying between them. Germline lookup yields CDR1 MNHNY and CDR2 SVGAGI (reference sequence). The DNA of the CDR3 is TGTGCCAGCAAACGTAGGAACTATGGCTACACCTTC. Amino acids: CASKRRNYGYTF.

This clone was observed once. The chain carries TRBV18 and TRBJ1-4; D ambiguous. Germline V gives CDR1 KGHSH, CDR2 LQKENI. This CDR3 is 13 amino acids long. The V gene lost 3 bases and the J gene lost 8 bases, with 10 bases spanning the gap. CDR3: CASSPALGEKLFF. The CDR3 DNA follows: TGTGCCAGCTCACCGGCTTTGGGGGAAAAACTGTTTTTT.